This T cell receptor beta chain was obtained from a study of shared clonotypes between healthy human individuals. Method: immunoSEQ multiplex PCR; TCRdb's copy keeps in-frame clones and lacks some. The sample lists some 2,000,000 clones, 90% to 95% seen once, with 0.13% in the top ten. The CDR3 totals 14 residues. Germline V gene data show CDR1 as SGHRS and CDR2 as YFSETQ. V dropped 2 bases and J dropped 3; count of bases not matched to a gene: 3. The J gene is TRBJ2-5, the V gene TRBV5-1, with TRBD1 identical over 8 bases. The TCR sequence derives from a man aged 18-30 years in good health. Sequencing used naive CD4+ T cells sorted from blood. Documented subset: CD45RA+ positively selected. The CDR3 spells CASSFYRGEETQYF. Here the CDR3 DNA reads TGCGCCAGCAGCTTTTACAGGGGGGAAGAGACCCAGTACTTC.